Each of the 21 T cell receptor beta chains below was sequenced from the same sample in a study of shared clonotypes between healthy human individuals. Assay: immunoSEQ multiplex PCR; the TCRdb copy retains only in-frame clones and omits some. The table lists some 2,000,000 clones, about 95% of them singletons. Terminally differentiated effector memory CD45RA+ cells were excluded from the naive CD8 cells, which were CD45RO-negative and positively selected for CCR7. What was sequenced was naive CD8+ T cells sorted from blood. The origin of the receptors is a man in his late teens or twenties in good health.

The chain employs TRBV19 and TRBJ2-7, with D possibly matching TRBD2 (5 bases). The V and J ends lost 3 bases and 7 bases respectively, with 13 bases between them. The CDR3 runs to 13 residues. The germline gives CDR1 LNHDA, CDR2 SQIVND (reference sequence). The CDR3 DNA is TGTGCCAGTAGTATTGTAGCCGGCGGGGAGCAGTACTTC. Protein: CASSIVAGGEQYF.

This rearrangement joins TRBV9 to TRBJ1-4, with a weak D call TRBD1 (6 bases). V dropped 0 bases and J dropped 8 bases, with 14 bases sitting between them. The CDR3 totals 15 residues. In germline, CDR1 is SGDLS, CDR2 YYNGEE. CDR3 sequence (DNA): TGTGCCAGCAGCGTAGGGGGGGCGCCCGGGGAAAAACTGTTTTTT. Translation: CASSVGGAPGEKLFF.

The CDR3 region is CASSPPWLAGGNEQFF. The CDR3 DNA follows: TGTGCCAGCAGCCCCCCCTGGCTAGCGGGAGGGAATGAGCAGTTCTTC. The chain recombines TRBV7-9 with TRBJ2-1; TRBD2 aligns across 12 bases. Germline V lookup: CDR1 SEHNR, CDR2 FQNEAQ (reference sequence). V shed 5 bases and J 7 bases; nucleotides not matched to a gene: 9. The CDR3 runs 16 residues.

The chain employs TRBV6-6 and TRBJ2-1, with D hard to call. Trimming pared 0 bases from V and 7 bases from J, leaving 10 bases between. The CDR3 totals 14 residues. Germline V gene data show CDR1 as MNHNY and CDR2 as SVGAGI (reference sequence). Here the CDR3 reads CASSYSNLGNEQFF. CDR3 sequence (DNA): TGTGCCAGCAGTTACTCGAACCTAGGTAATGAGCAGTTCTTC.

V and J are TRBV14 and TRBJ2-1, with a weak D call TRBD1 (6 bases). The germline V and J ends were trimmed by 0 bases and 8 bases, with 17 bases remaining between them. The CDR3 covers 16 residues. CDR1 and CDR2 from the germline V gene are SGHDN and FVKESK. Here the CDR3 DNA reads TGTGCCAGCAGCCAAGATAGATCCAGGGGTAGCGATGAGCAGTTCTTC. It specifies CASSQDRSRGSDEQFF. The whole variable domain, filled in from reference TRBV14 and TRBJ2-1, reads EAGVTQFPSHSVIEKGQTVTLRCDPISGHDNLYWYRRVMGKEIKFLLHFVKESKQDESGMPNNRFLAERTGGTYSTLKVQPAELEDSGVYFCASSQDRSRGSDEQFFGPGTRLTVL.

The V gene is TRBV5-1, the J gene TRBJ2-6, with 8 bases aligning to TRBD1. Trimming removed 4 bases from V and 0 bases from J; junction bases left unmatched: 9. Per germline, CDR1 SGHRS and CDR2 YFSETQ. The CDR3 spans 18 residues. The CDR3 protein is CASSTGQGRYSGANVLTF. CDR3 in DNA: TGCGCCAGCAGCACCGGACAGGGTCGATACTCTGGGGCCAACGTCCTGACTTTC.

The chain links TRBV7-9 to TRBJ2-3; D perhaps matches TRBD2 (5 bases). The V gene's germline CDR1 is SEHNR and CDR2 FQNEAQ (reference sequence). The CDR3 is 13 amino acids. Trimming took 5 bases from V and 7 from J, leaving 13 bases between them. The CDR3 region has the DNA TGTGCCAGCAGCACGCCGGGGTTTCATACGCAGTATTTT. This gives the protein CASSTPGFHTQYF.

This clone was seen a single time. The chain carries TRBV27 and TRBJ2-7; TRBD2 matches at 10 bases. The V and J ends lost 8 bases and 1 base, in that order; junction bases with no gene match: 5. This CDR3 contains 14 residues. CDR1 and CDR2 from the germline V gene are MNHEY and SMNVEV (reference sequence). In DNA, the CDR3 is TGTGCCAGCCGAATACTAGCGGGATCCTACGAGCAGTACTTC. Translating gives CASRILAGSYEQYF.

The gene calls are TRBV7-9 and TRBJ1-2; D unresolved. CDR3 length: 13 residues. The V end lost 6 bases, the J end lost 4 bases, and 12 bases lay between the germline ends. Per the germline V gene, CDR1 is SEHNR and CDR2 is FQNEAQ (reference sequence). CDR3 in amino acids: CASSVAEFYGYTF. CDR3 sequence (DNA): TGTGCCAGCAGTGTAGCGGAGTTCTATGGCTACACCTTC.

As to this clone: The same CDR3 can be traced to other DNA sequences in this sample. The J gene is TRBJ2-7, the V gene TRBV5-4; no reliable D call. The CDR3 has 14 residues. Germline CDR1 reads SGHNT; CDR2 reads YYREEE (reference sequence). Between the trimmed V and J ends, which lost 4 bases and 0 bases, there was a span of 11 bases. The DNA of the CDR3 is TGTGCCAGCAGCGAAGGGCAGGACTCCTACGAGCAGTACTTC. Amino acids: CASSEGQDSYEQYF.

V and J are TRBV6-1 and TRBJ1-5, with D uncertain. Germline values: CDR1 MNHNS, CDR2 SASEGT. The germline V and J ends were trimmed by 1 base and 4 bases, with 11 bases remaining between them. The CDR3 has 15 residues. The CDR3 DNA reads TGTGCCAGCAGTGAAGGCCTAGGGTCGAATCAGCCCCAGCATTTT. Protein: CASSEGLGSNQPQHF.

V and J are TRBV5-4 and TRBJ2-2, with D maybe TRBD2 (6 bases). The CDR3 totals 17 residues. Trimming removed 4 bases at V and 0 bases at J, with 16 bases between. The germline gives CDR1 SGHNT, CDR2 YYREEE (reference sequence). As DNA, the CDR3 is TGTGCCAGCAGCACCCGACCGGGACTGGCGAACACCGGGGAGCTGTTTTTT. It yields the protein CASSTRPGLANTGELFF.

This chain links TRBV5-1 with TRBJ2-7, with D perhaps matching TRBD1 (5 bases). Germline loops: CDR1 SGHRS, CDR2 YFSETQ. CDR3 length: 13 amino acids. The V gene lost 0 bases and the J gene lost 7 bases, with 11 bases spanning the gap. CDR3 bases: TGCGCCAGCAGCTTGGACCCAGGGTTAGAGCAGTACTTC. Its protein is CASSLDPGLEQYF.

The gene calls are TRBV27 and TRBJ2-3, with D perhaps matching TRBD2 (6 bases). This CDR3 is built from 15 residues. Germline V gene data show CDR1 as MNHEY and CDR2 as SMNVEV (reference sequence). V was trimmed by 8 bases and J by 4 bases, leaving 19 bases between them. The chain's CDR3 is CASRRASTGADTQYF. The DNA of the CDR3 is TGTGCCAGCCGCCGGGCCTCGACGGGAGCAGATACGCAGTATTTT.

With respect to this clone: The sample holds other DNA sequences that translate to the same CDR3. The V call is TRBV5-6, the J call TRBJ1-2, with D tentatively TRBD1 (6 bases). This CDR3 has 12 amino acids. V shed 2 bases and J shed 6 bases, with 8 bases lying between them. The germline CDR1 and CDR2 sequences are SGHDT and YYEEEE. This CDR3 is CASSFSGDGYTF. DNA for the CDR3: TGTGCCAGCAGCTTCTCAGGGGATGGCTACACCTTC.

V is TRBV29-1 and J is TRBJ2-7, with a weak D call TRBD1 (5 bases). In germline, CDR1 is SQVTM, CDR2 ANQGSEA. Between the trimmed V and J ends, which lost 7 bases and 0 bases, there was a span of 13 bases. The CDR3 contains 13 residues. The CDR3 here is CSGRVESSYEQYF. Here the CDR3 DNA reads TGCAGCGGCAGGGTAGAGAGCTCCTACGAGCAGTACTTC.

Of note for this clone: Other nucleotide sequences in the sample specify the same CDR3. This chain connects TRBV6-5 to TRBJ2-7; 8 positions agree with TRBD2. Germline V lookup: CDR1 MNHEY, CDR2 SVGAGI. CDR3 length: 11 amino acids. After removal of 5 bases from V and 7 bases from J, the junction contained 1 base not matched to a gene. CDR3 nucleotide sequence: TGTGCCAGCAGTCCGGGGGGGGAGCAGTACTTC. Amino acid sequence: CASSPGGEQYF.

The V and J genes are TRBV7-2 and TRBJ2-7; D may match TRBD1 or TRBD2 (5 bases each). The CDR3 is made up of 12 amino acids. The germline CDR1 and CDR2 sequences are SGHTA and FQGNSA. The V end lost 3 bases, the J end lost 6 bases, and 9 bases lay between the germline ends. CDR3 residues: CASSFWGTEQYF. The CDR3 DNA reads as TGTGCCAGCAGCTTTTGGGGGACCGAGCAGTACTTC. Full variable domain (outside the CDR3, taken from reference TRBV7-2 and TRBJ2-7): GAGVSQSPSNKVTEKGKDVELRCDPISGHTALYWYRQSLGQGLEFLIYFQGNSAPDKSGLPSDRFSAERTGGSVSTLTIQRTQQEDSAVYLCASSFWGTEQYFGPGTRLTVT.

This clone has a single count. V and J are TRBV11-2 and TRBJ2-1; D unclear. This CDR3 is built from 16 residues. Germline V gene lookup returns CDR1 SGHAT and CDR2 FQNNGV. V was cut by 1 base and J by 9 bases, with 19 bases left in between. The CDR3 nucleotides are TGTGCCAGCAGCTTAGTCGGCCCAAGCCTCCGCGGTGAGCAGTTCTTC. It specifies CASSLVGPSLRGEQFF.

This clone appeared a single time. V and J are TRBV9 and TRBJ2-7; D gene uncertain. The CDR3 sequence is 15 residues long. Germline CDR1 reads SGDLS; CDR2 reads YYNGEE. V dropped 3 bases and J dropped 4 bases, with 17 bases sitting between them. CDR3 nucleotide sequence: TGTGCCAGCAGCGCAGTAGACGGTATTCTTTACGAGCAGTACTTC. Its protein product is CASSAVDGILYEQYF.

In the case of this clone: One end of the junction does not line up with germline, which may come from a read error. The rearrangement joins TRBV6-5 to TRBJ2-1; D gene uncertain. The CDR3 runs 12 residues. Germline V gene data show CDR1 as MNHEY and CDR2 as SVGAGI. CDR3 residues: CASSYSDLFFVF. CDR3 nucleotides: TGTGCCAGCAGTTACTCCGACCTGTTTTTTGTCTTC.